Listed here are 4 T cell receptor beta chains from one sample, sequenced in a study of regulatory T cells in long-lasting Graves disease. Indicated time point: newly diagnosed GD, antithyroid drugs for less than 3 months. Extracted PBMC RNA gave rise to the TCR library. The TCR beta library used iRepertoire HTBI primers with Arm-PCR amplification of CDR3. Each CDR3 protein gets one entry after TCRdb re-called the multiplex PCR reads with MiXCR. The top ten clones hold about 15% of a sample with over 350,000 distinct CDR3 sequences, about 15% of them seen once. Separately, the same data were catalogued under a study of T cells in Graves' hyperthyroidism and ophthalmopathy.

The sample in question was peripheral blood mononuclear cells (PBMCs), obtained at new diagnosis, from a patient treated with antithyroid drugs. These receptors all stem from a woman aged 45-65 years with Graves disease.

In its sample, this clonotype was seen many times. The rearrangement joins TRBV5-1 to TRBJ2-7, with 7 bases matching TRBD2. Per germline, CDR1 SGHRS and CDR2 YFSETQ. With V trimmed by 4 bases and J by 5 bases, 6 bases remained unmatched. The CDR3 has 13 residues. The CDR3 DNA is TGCGCCAGCAGCCAAGCGGGATTCGACGAGCAGTACTTC. Its protein is CASSQAGFDEQYF. Variable domain in full (rest from reference TRBV5-1 and TRBJ2-7): KAGVTQTPRYLIKTRGQQVTLSCSPISGHRSVSWYQQTPGQGLQFLFEYFSETQRNKGNFPGRFSGRQFSNSRSEMNVSTLELGDSALYLCASSQAGFDEQYFGPGTRLTVT.

Ten or more counts support this clonotype. This chain joins TRBV7-3 and TRBJ2-2, with 8 bases fitting TRBD2. The germline V gene has CDR1 SGHTA and CDR2 FQGTGA. The CDR3 is 14 residues long. V dropped 5 bases and J dropped 7; count of bases not matched to a gene: 6. The CDR3 reads CASSLSGMNGELFF. The CDR3 bases are TGTGCCAGCAGCCTTAGCGGGATGAACGGGGAGCTGTTTTTT.

Ten or more counts support this clonotype. Relative to the germline gene, one junction end is altered; a read error may explain this. This chain joins TRBV11-2 and TRBJ2-7; 8 nucleotides match TRBD2. Germline values: CDR1 SGHAT, CDR2 FQNNGV. The CDR3 totals 17 residues. CDR3 protein: CASSLEVGRAGRYEQYF. The CDR3 DNA sequence: TGTGCCAGCAGCCTAGAGGTCGGGAGGGCAGGAAGGTACGAGCAGTACTTC.

This clonotype was observed a few times. This sequence joins TRBV25-1 and TRBJ2-2; D gene uncertain. Trimming shortened V by 3 bases and J by 5 bases, and 7 bases separated the two germline ends. CDR1 and CDR2 from the germline V gene are MGHDK and SYGVNS. The length of the CDR3 is 13 residues. The CDR3 region is CASSDRVTGELFF. Here the CDR3 DNA reads TGTGCCAGCAGTGATAGGGTAACCGGGGAGCTGTTTTTT. Full variable domain (missing parts from reference TRBV25-1 and TRBJ2-2): EADIYQTPRYLVIGTGKKITLECSQTMGHDKMYWYQQDPGMELHLIHYSYGVNSTEKGDLSSESTVSRIRTEHFPLTLESARPSHTSQYLCASSDRVTGELFFGEGSRLTVL.